Presented here are 32 T cell receptor beta chains from one specimen sequenced in a study of graft-versus-host responses after intestinal transplantation. Tissue from the graft was processed to free its intraepithelial and lamina propria lymphocytes. Data came from immunoSEQ multiplex PCR; TCRdb stores just in-frame clones and leaves some out. Found here are 14,000 or so clones, 77% of them singletons; the top ten hold 3.9%. Sequencing used ileum tissue, obtained roughly 27 days after intestinal transplant. Receptors were obtained from a human patient who received an intestinal transplant, so some T cells may come from the graft donor.

This clone showed up just once. The V gene is TRBV7-9, the J gene TRBJ1-1; TRBD1 agrees at 7 bases. Germline lookup yields CDR1 SEHNR and CDR2 FQNEAQ (reference sequence). V was pared by 4 bases and J by 3 bases, with 5 bases of the junction left unmatched. The CDR3 sequence is 14 residues long. The CDR3 here is CASSYRGKHTEAFF. The CDR3 region has the DNA TGTGCCAGCAGCTACAGGGGCAAACACACTGAAGCTTTCTTT.

The chain recombines TRBV28 with TRBJ1-3; 12 bases agree with TRBD1. Unmatched junction bases numbered 8, after V lost 5 bases and J lost 3 bases. The CDR3 spans 17 residues. Germline values: CDR1 MDHEN, CDR2 SYDVKM. The CDR3 loop is CASSPPGQGALGNTIYF. The CDR3 DNA sequence: TGTGCCAGCAGTCCCCCGGGACAGGGGGCGCTTGGAAACACCATATATTTT.

By sample share, this clone is medium-sized. This rearrangement joins TRBV28 to TRBJ2-7, with 9 bases lining up with TRBD2. CDR3 length: 15 residues. Losses at the gene ends were 3 bases for V and 6 bases for J; bases not matched to a gene: 9. CDR1 is MDHEN, CDR2 SYDVKM, per germline. CDR3 protein: CASSFGSGGFSEQYV. CDR3 bases: TGTGCCAGCAGTTTCGGAAGCGGGGGGTTTTCCGAGCAGTACGTC.

The chain has TRBV6-5 and TRBJ2-6; perhaps TRBD1 as D (6 bases). CDR3 length: 14 amino acids. The germline V and J ends were trimmed by 7 bases and 4 bases, with 11 bases remaining between them. Germline V gene sequence: CDR1 MNHEY, CDR2 SVGAGI. The CDR3 protein is CASKTGPGANVLTF. CDR3 sequence (DNA): TGTGCCAGCAAAACAGGGCCCGGGGCCAACGTCCTGACTTTC.

The genes are TRBV6-1 and TRBJ2-1, with D possibly matching TRBD1 (6 bases). Between the trimmed V and J ends, which lost 3 bases and 11 bases, there was a span of 20 bases. The CDR3 totals 15 residues. Germline V gene data show CDR1 as MNHNS and CDR2 as SASEGT. CDR3 coding DNA: TGTGCCAGCAGTGATGGTTACTCCCCAGGGGAGCAGCAGTTCTTC. Translation: CASSDGYSPGEQQFF.

This chain uses TRBV28 with TRBJ1-5; 7 bases match TRBD1. V lost 3 bases, J lost 4 bases, and 9 bases stayed unmatched. The CDR3 totals 16 residues. Per the germline V gene, CDR1 is MDHEN and CDR2 is SYDVKM. The CDR3, as DNA: TGTGCCAGCAGTTTGTCCGGGACAGTCTCTAATCAGCCCCAGCATTTT. Translating it yields CASSLSGTVSNQPQHF.

This sequence joins TRBV19 and TRBJ1-2; D not certain. CDR3 size: 13 residues. The germline V gene has CDR1 LNHDA and CDR2 SQIVND (reference sequence). V shed 7 bases and J shed 0 bases, with 9 bases lying between them. The CDR3 sequence is CASIGGPNYGYTF. The CDR3 DNA reads as TGTGCCAGTATTGGCGGGCCTAACTATGGCTACACCTTC.

The chain has TRBV27 and TRBJ2-7; 7 bases align to TRBD2. Trimming took 3 bases from V and 0 from J; bases not matched to a gene: 8. This CDR3 is built from 16 residues. CDR1 and CDR2 (germline): MNHEY, SMNVEV (reference sequence). CDR3: CASSFSGDGSSYEQYF. The CDR3 nucleotides read TGTGCCAGCAGTTTCAGCGGGGACGGCAGCTCCTACGAGCAGTACTTC.

The chain has TRBV6-6 and TRBJ2-4; 11 positions agree with TRBD2. Germline CDR1 MNHNY, CDR2 SVGAGI (reference sequence). The CDR3 is 15 residues long. V shed 6 bases and J 2 bases; nucleotides not matched to a gene: 3. The CDR3 is CASSASGGSKNIQYF. CDR3 in DNA: TGTGCCAGCAGCGCTAGCGGGGGGTCCAAAAACATTCAGTACTTC.

The chain combines TRBV25-1 with TRBJ2-5; tentative D call: TRBD2 (5 bases). The V gene lost 5 bases and the J gene lost 2 bases, with 15 bases spanning the gap. Germline loops: CDR1 MGHDK, CDR2 SYGVNS. The CDR3 length is 15 residues. The CDR3 here is CASSLGVAEQETQYF. In nucleotides, the CDR3 is TGTGCCAGCAGTTTGGGAGTGGCAGAACAAGAGACCCAGTACTTC. Based on the CDR3 plus reference TRBV25-1 and TRBJ2-5, the full variable domain is EADIYQTPRYLVIGTGKKITLECSQTMGHDKMYWYQQDPGMELHLIHYSYGVNSTEKGDLSSESTVSRIRTEHFPLTLESARPSHTSQYLCASSLGVAEQETQYFGPGTRLLVL.

This clone was recorded a few times. The CDR3 DNA sequence: TGTGCCACCCGGCAGGGCATCACTAACTATGGCTACACCTTC. This translates into CATRQGITNYGYTF. The V gene is TRBV15, the J gene TRBJ1-2; tentative D call: TRBD1 (5 bases). This CDR3 has 14 residues. Between the trimmed V and J ends, which lost 8 bases and 0 bases, there was a span of 13 bases. Germline CDR1 LNHNV, CDR2 YYDKDF (reference sequence).

The CDR3 is CASSQATGIMNTEAFF. CDR3 in DNA: TGCGCCAGCAGCCAAGCGACAGGGATCATGAACACTGAAGCTTTCTTT. V is TRBV4-3 and J is TRBJ1-1; 7 bases match TRBD1. CDR3 size: 16 residues. J lost 0 bases, V lost 1 base, and 5 bases had no gene match. The germline CDR1 and CDR2 sequences are LGHNA and YSLEER.

The chain links TRBV7-2 to TRBJ2-5; 10 bases agree with TRBD2. The CDR3 consists of 15 residues. Unmatched junction bases numbered 1, after V lost 3 bases and J lost 0 bases. Germline CDR1 is SGHTA and CDR2 is FQGNSA. The CDR3 is CASSLGLAYQETQYF. CDR3 coding DNA: TGTGCCAGCAGCTTGGGACTAGCGTACCAAGAGACCCAGTACTTC.

The chain is built from TRBV6-1 and TRBJ2-7, with TRBD1 matching 10 bases. The CDR3 spans 14 residues. J lost 4 bases, V lost 1 base, and 1 base had no gene match. CDR1 and CDR2 from the germline V gene are MNHNS and SASEGT. For the CDR3, the DNA is TGTGCCAGCAGTGAAGGGGGACAGGGGTACGAGCAGTACGTC. Its protein is CASSEGGQGYEQYV.

V gene TRBV7-9 combines with J gene TRBJ2-5, with 12 bases matching TRBD2. The J segment lost 0 bases and the V segment lost 1 base, leaving 3 bases of the junction unmatched. CDR1 is SEHNR and CDR2 is FQNEAQ in the germline V gene (reference sequence). CDR3 length: 17 residues. CDR3 in DNA: TGTGCCAGCAGCTTAGGCCGACTAGCGGGGGACCAAGAGACCCAGTACTTC. Protein sequence: CASSLGRLAGDQETQYF.

The chain recombines TRBV5-4 with TRBJ1-1; D unresolved. The CDR3 sequence is 14 residues long. V was trimmed by 0 bases and J by 6 bases, leaving 12 bases between them. Germline CDR1 reads SGHNT; CDR2 reads YYREEE (reference sequence). The CDR3 sequence: CASSLEPRLPEAFF. CDR3 bases: TGTGCCAGCAGCTTGGAACCTCGACTCCCTGAAGCTTTCTTT.

The rearrangement uses TRBV19 and TRBJ2-1, with D hard to call. The CDR3 spans 15 residues. Germline-derived CDR1 and CDR2 are LNHDA and SQIVND (reference sequence). V was shortened by 0 bases and J by 8 bases, with 14 bases between the two germline ends. The CDR3 DNA reads as TGTGCCAGTAGTATAGATTTCTTCCCGGTGGATGAGCAGTTCTTC. This gives the protein CASSIDFFPVDEQFF.

The rearrangement joins TRBV6-5 to TRBJ2-5; tentatively, D is TRBD2 (6 bases). CDR1 is MNHEY, CDR2 SVGAGI, per germline. V lost 0 bases, J lost 2 bases, and 10 bases lay in between. This CDR3 comprises 15 residues. CDR3 sequence reads: CASSYSGGTQETQYF. The CDR3 DNA follows: TGTGCCAGCAGTTACTCCGGGGGAACTCAAGAGACCCAGTACTTC.

The chain couples TRBV11-2 to TRBJ2-1; 7 bases agree with TRBD2. Germline V gene sequence: CDR1 SGHAT, CDR2 FQNNGV. The CDR3 loop spans 13 amino acids. Losses at the gene ends were 3 bases for V and 6 bases for J; bases not matched to a gene: 2. The CDR3 region has the DNA TGTGCCAGCAGCTTGGGAGGGCGCAATGAGCAGTTCTTC. Its translation: CASSLGGRNEQFF.

The chain combines TRBV4-2 with TRBJ2-3; 12 bases are a match to TRBD2. CDR1 is LGHNA, CDR2 YNFKEQ, per germline. The CDR3 totals 17 residues. V lost 0 bases and J lost 3; bases outside the gene matches: 4. CDR3 region: CASSQEGLAGLTDTQYF. The CDR3, as DNA: TGTGCCAGCAGCCAAGAGGGACTAGCGGGTTTAACAGATACGCAGTATTTT.

The rearrangement joins TRBV27 to TRBJ2-2; TRBD2 agrees at 8 bases. The V gene end was trimmed by 7 bases and the J gene end by 2 bases; junction bases not matched to a gene: 12. The CDR3 sequence is 17 residues long. Germline V gene sequence: CDR1 MNHEY, CDR2 SMNVEV (reference sequence). As DNA, the CDR3 is TGTGCCAGCACCTACTCCCGGGTAGCGGGAAACACCGGGGAGCTGTTTTTT. Protein: CASTYSRVAGNTGELFF.

This rearrangement joins TRBV6-5 to TRBJ2-7; 7 bases are shared with TRBD1. Trimming cost V 5 bases and J 2 bases; bases outside gene matches: 6. From germline, CDR1 is MNHEY and CDR2 SVGAGI. The CDR3 is 14 residues long. Here the CDR3 reads CASSNRDSPYEQYF. The CDR3 region has the DNA TGTGCCAGCAGTAACCGGGACAGTCCCTACGAGCAGTACTTC.

This clone was recorded only once. The chain links TRBV11-2 to TRBJ2-7; D remains unclear. The germline gives CDR1 SGHAT, CDR2 FQNNGV. CDR3 length: 15 amino acids. Trimming stripped 1 base from V and 0 bases from J, with 10 bases between. The CDR3 region has the DNA TGTGCCAGCAGCTTAGTATCTGGTAGCTCCTACGAGCAGTACGTC. As protein: CASSLVSGSSYEQYV.

In DNA form, the CDR3 reads TGTGCCAGCAAACTAGCTGGGGCCAACGTCCTGACTTTC. Translation gives CASKLAGANVLTF. V and J are TRBV27 and TRBJ2-6; tentative D call: TRBD2 (5 bases). Germline CDR1 and CDR2: MNHEY and SMNVEV (reference sequence). The CDR3 runs to 13 residues. Between the trimmed V and J ends, which lost 7 bases and 2 bases, there was a span of 6 bases.

The chain recombines TRBV4-1 with TRBJ2-5; 9 bases line up with TRBD1. The CDR3 has 17 residues. The V gene's germline CDR1 is MGHRA and CDR2 YSYEKL. Losses at the gene ends were 4 bases for V and 2 bases for J; bases not matched to a gene: 11. In DNA form, the CDR3 reads TGCGCCAGCAGCCGCCTACAGGGGGCCCAACCACAAGAGACCCAGTACTTC. Protein sequence: CASSRLQGAQPQETQYF.

J is TRBJ1-1 and V is TRBV4-2, with a weak D call TRBD1 (5 bases). There are 17 residues in the CDR3. Germline V CDR1 and CDR2: LGHNA, YNFKEQ. The V end was cut by 2 bases, the J end by 2 bases, with 18 bases between. This CDR3 is CASSQPGGRGGNTEAFF. CDR3 bases: TGTGCCAGCAGCCAACCCGGGGGGAGGGGTGGAAACACTGAAGCTTTCTTT.

The chain has TRBV5-1 and TRBJ2-2, with 11 bases fitting TRBD2. J lost 2 bases, V lost 3 bases, and 3 bases had no gene match. The length of the CDR3 is 16 residues. The germline V gene has CDR1 SGHRS and CDR2 YFSETQ. Here the CDR3 DNA reads TGCGCCAGCAGCTCGACTAGCGGGGTAAACACCGGGGAGCTGTTTTTT. It codes for CASSSTSGVNTGELFF.

The chain uses TRBV5-1 and TRBJ2-3, with TRBD1 as a possible D gene (6 bases). CDR1 is SGHRS and CDR2 is YFSETQ in the germline V gene. The CDR3 runs to 15 residues. Trimming removed 0 bases from V and 0 bases from J, with 8 bases in between. The CDR3 region has the DNA TGCGCCAGCAGCTTGGGGGGGCCTAGCACAGATACGCAGTATTTT. Its translation is CASSLGGPSTDTQYF.

The rearrangement uses TRBV29-1 and TRBJ1-4; 7 nucleotides match TRBD1. The CDR3 length is 15 residues. CDR1 and CDR2 from the germline V gene are SQVTM and ANQGSEA. J was trimmed by 13 bases and V by 1 base; bases with no gene match: 15. The CDR3 here is CSVEALRSQGGGLFF. In DNA form, the CDR3 reads TGCAGCGTTGAAGCCCTACGCTCTCAGGGGGGAGGACTGTTTTTT.

This clone was seen just once. This chain joins TRBV28 and TRBJ1-2; no clear D. Germline V gene sequence: CDR1 MDHEN, CDR2 SYDVKM. This CDR3 comprises 14 residues. V was pared by 3 bases and J by 3 bases, with 11 bases between. In DNA form, the CDR3 reads TGTGCCAGCAGTTTGTCCCTGGGCGACTATGGCTACACCTTC. Its translation: CASSLSLGDYGYTF.

This chain connects TRBV7-8 to TRBJ2-7; a weak D match, TRBD2 (5 bases). Germline CDR1 reads SGHVS; CDR2 reads FQNEAQ. Trimming pared 3 bases from V and 6 bases from J, leaving 15 bases between. The CDR3 has 14 amino acids. The CDR3 DNA is TGTGCCAGCAGCTTCGATACAGAGGGCCTCGAGCAGTACGTC. Translation: CASSFDTEGLEQYV.

This sequence joins TRBV6-5 and TRBJ1-2; TRBD1 matches at 7 bases. With 3 bases clipped from V and 4 bases from J, the junction kept 2 bases outside the gene matches. The CDR3 has 13 amino acids. Germline lookup yields CDR1 MNHEY and CDR2 SVGAGI. CDR3 protein: CASSYSGGYGYTF. CDR3 sequence (DNA): TGTGCCAGCAGTTATTCAGGGGGCTATGGCTACACCTTC.